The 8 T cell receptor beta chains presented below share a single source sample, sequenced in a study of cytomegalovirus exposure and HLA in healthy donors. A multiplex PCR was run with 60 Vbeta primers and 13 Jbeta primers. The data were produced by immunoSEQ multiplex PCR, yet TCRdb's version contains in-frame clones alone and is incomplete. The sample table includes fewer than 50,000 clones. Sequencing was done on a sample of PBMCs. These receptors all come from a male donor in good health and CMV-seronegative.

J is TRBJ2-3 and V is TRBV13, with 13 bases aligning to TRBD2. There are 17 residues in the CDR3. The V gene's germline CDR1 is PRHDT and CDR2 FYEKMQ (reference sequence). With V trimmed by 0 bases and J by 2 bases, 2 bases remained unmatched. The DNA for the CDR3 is TGTGCCAGCAGCTTAGGGACTAGCGGGAGGATCACAGATACGCAGTATTTT. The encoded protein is CASSLGTSGRITDTQYF.

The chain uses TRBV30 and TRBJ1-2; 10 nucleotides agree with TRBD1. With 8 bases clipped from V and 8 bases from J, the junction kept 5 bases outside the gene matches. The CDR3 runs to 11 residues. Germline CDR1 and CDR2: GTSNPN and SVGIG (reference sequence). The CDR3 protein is CARDRGYGYTF. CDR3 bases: TGTGCCAGGGACAGGGGATACGGCTACACCTTC.

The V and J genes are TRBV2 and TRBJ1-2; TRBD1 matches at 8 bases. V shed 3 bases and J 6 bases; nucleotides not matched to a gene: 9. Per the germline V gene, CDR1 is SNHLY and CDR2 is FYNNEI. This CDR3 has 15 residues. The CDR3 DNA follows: TGTGCCAGCAGTGAGTTTCCAGGGGGCGCAGATGGCTACACCTTC. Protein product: CASSEFPGGADGYTF.

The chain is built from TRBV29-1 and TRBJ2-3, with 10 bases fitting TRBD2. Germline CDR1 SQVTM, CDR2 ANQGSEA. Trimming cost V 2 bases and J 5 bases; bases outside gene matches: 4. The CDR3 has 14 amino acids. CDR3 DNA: TGCAGCGTTGAATTAAGCGGGAGGGTAGATACGCAGTATTTT. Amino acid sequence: CSVELSGRVDTQYF.

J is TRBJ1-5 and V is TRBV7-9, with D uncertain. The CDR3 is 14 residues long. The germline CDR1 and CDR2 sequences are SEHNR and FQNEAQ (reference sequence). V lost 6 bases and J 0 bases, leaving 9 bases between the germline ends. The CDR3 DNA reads TGTGCCAGCAGAGACACCAATAGCAATCAGCCCCAGCATTTT. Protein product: CASRDTNSNQPQHF.

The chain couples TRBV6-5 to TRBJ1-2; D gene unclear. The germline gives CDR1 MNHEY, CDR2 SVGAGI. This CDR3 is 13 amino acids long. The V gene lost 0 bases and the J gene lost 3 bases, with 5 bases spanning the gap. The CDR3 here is CASSYSSDYGYTF. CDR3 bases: TGTGCCAGCAGTTACTCGAGTGACTATGGCTACACCTTC.

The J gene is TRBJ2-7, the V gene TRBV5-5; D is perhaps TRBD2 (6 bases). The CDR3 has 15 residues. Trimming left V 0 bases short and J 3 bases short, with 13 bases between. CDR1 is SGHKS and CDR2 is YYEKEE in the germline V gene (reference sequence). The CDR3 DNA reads TGTGCCAGCAGCTTGGGGAGGGGCACCCTCTACGAGCAGTACTTC. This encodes CASSLGRGTLYEQYF.

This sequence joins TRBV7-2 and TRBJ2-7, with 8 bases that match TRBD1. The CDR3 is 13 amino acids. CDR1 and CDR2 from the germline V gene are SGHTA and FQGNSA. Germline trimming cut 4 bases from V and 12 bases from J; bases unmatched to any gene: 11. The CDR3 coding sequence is TGTGCCAGCAGCTGGGGGAACAGGGGGTGGATGTACTTC. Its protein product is CASSWGNRGWMYF.